Below are 3 T cell receptor beta chains sequenced from a single sample in a study of blood T cell repertoires in COVID-19. Using immunoSEQ multiplex PCR, the repertoire was profiled, and TCRdb retains in-frame clones only, with some absent. Among roughly 300,000 clones listed, nearly 90% were seen once. Specimen: peripheral blood. These receptors all stem from a man aged 18-30 years with active or convalescent COVID-19.

The chain carries TRBV3-1 (or the pseudogene TRBV3-2) and TRBJ2-1; TRBD2 aligns across 8 bases. The CDR3 length is 14 residues. Germline CDR1 LGHDT, CDR2 YNNKEL (reference sequence). V shed 1 base and J 13 bases; nucleotides not matched to a gene: 9. The chain's CDR3 is CASSQGRAGDKQFF. The DNA of the CDR3 is TGTGCCAGCAGCCAAGGAAGAGCGGGGGACAAACAGTTCTTC.

The DNA for the CDR3 is TGCGCCAGCAGCCAACCCGGGATAAACGATGAGCAGTTCTTC. This encodes CASSQPGINDEQFF. The J gene is TRBJ2-1, the V gene TRBV4-1; a weak D match, TRBD2 (5 bases). There are 14 residues in the CDR3. The V end lost 2 bases, the J end lost 8 bases, and 13 bases lay between the germline ends. Germline CDR1 reads MGHRA; CDR2 reads YSYEKL.

The chain employs TRBV4-2 and TRBJ1-2, with 7 bases that match TRBD1. Germline V gene lookup returns CDR1 LGHNA and CDR2 YNFKEQ. CDR3 size: 15 residues. V lost 3 bases and J lost 3; bases outside the gene matches: 7. The CDR3 sequence is CASSQRRGGDYGYTF. In DNA form, the CDR3 reads TGTGCCAGCAGCCAGAGACGAGGGGGCGACTATGGCTACACCTTC.